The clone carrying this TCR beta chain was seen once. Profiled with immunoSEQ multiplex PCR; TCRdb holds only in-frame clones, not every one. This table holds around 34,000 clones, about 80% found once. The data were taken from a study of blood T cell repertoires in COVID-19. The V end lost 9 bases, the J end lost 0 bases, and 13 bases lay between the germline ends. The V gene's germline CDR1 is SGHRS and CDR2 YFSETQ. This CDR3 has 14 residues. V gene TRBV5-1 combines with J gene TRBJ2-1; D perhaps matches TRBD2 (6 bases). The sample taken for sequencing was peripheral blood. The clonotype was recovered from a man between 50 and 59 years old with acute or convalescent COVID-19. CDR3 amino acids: CATSEGGSYNEQFF. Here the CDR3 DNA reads TGCGCCACCTCGGAGGGAGGCTCCTACAATGAGCAGTTCTTC.